Reported below is one T cell receptor (beta chain). The target antigen is unknown. The data were taken from a study of T-cell memory formation after mild COVID-19. Study-wide findings and caveats: Whether day 37 second-wave clones are SARS-CoV-2-specific was not confirmed. Clones contracting day 15 to 85 were balanced CD4/CD8; later expanders leaned CD4+.

From the 5' RACE reads, TCRdb called clonotypes with MiXCR, one entry per CDR3 protein. The top ten hold about 8.1% of the sample, which has 530,000 or so distinct CDR3 sequences, around 15% seen once. Germline V gene sequence: CDR1 LNHDA, CDR2 SQIVND (reference sequence). The ends lost 4 bases at V and 0 bases at J; junction bases unmatched: 4. The CDR3 loop spans 15 amino acids. The rearrangement links TRBV19 to TRBJ2-7; TRBD1 matches 9 bases. This sequence originates from an adult woman who had mild COVID-19 (a few samples of this study predate the infection). Cell type and time point are not known. The specimen was PBMCs or a T cell subset sorted from them (not recorded which). CDR3 coding DNA: TGTGCCAGTAGTACACACAGGGGGCTCTCCTACGAGCAGTACTTC. Protein sequence: CASSTHRGLSYEQYF.